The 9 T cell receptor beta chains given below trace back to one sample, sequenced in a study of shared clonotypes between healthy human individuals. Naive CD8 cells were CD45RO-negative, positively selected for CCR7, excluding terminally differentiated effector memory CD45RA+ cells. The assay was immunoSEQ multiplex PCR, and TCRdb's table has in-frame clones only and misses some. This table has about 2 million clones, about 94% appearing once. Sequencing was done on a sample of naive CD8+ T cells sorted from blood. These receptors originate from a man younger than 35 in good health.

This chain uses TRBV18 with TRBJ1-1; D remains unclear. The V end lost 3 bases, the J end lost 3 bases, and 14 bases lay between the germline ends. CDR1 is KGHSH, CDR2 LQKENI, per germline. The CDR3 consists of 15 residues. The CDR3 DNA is TGTGCCAGCTCACCGGCTCAGTGGCCCGACACTGAAGCTTTCTTT. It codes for CASSPAQWPDTEAFF.

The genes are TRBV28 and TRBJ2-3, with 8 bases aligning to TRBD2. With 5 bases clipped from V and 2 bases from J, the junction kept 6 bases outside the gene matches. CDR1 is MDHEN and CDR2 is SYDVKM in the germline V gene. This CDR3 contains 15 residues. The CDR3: CASSPTSGYTDTQYF. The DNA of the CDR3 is TGTGCCAGCAGTCCTACTAGCGGATACACAGATACGCAGTATTTT.

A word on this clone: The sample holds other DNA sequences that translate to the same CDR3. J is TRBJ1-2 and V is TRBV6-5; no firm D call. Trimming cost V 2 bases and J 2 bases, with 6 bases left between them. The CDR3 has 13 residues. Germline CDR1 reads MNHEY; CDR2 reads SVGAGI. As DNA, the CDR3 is TGTGCCAGCAGTTACGCCGCGAACTATGGCTACACCTTC. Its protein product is CASSYAANYGYTF.

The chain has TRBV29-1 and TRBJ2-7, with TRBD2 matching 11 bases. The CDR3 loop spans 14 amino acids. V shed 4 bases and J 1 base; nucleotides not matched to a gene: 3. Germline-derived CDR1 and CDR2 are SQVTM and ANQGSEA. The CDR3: CSVVGLADSYEQYF. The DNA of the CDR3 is TGCAGCGTTGTGGGACTAGCGGATTCCTACGAGCAGTACTTC.

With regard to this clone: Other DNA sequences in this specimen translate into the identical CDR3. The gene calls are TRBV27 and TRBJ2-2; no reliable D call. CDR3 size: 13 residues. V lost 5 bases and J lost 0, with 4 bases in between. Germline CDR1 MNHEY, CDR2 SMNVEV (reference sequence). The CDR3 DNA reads TGTGCCAGCAGTCCTACGAACACCGGGGAGCTGTTTTTT. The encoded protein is CASSPTNTGELFF.

CDR3 bases: TGTGCCAGCAGCTTATCGACGGGACAGGGACAGTATTTT. Translating it yields CASSLSTGQGQYF. The chain employs TRBV11-2 and TRBJ2-3; TRBD1 aligns across 9 bases. Germline V lookup: CDR1 SGHAT, CDR2 FQNNGV. There are 13 residues in the CDR3. V lost 2 bases, J lost 12 bases, and 6 bases stayed unmatched.

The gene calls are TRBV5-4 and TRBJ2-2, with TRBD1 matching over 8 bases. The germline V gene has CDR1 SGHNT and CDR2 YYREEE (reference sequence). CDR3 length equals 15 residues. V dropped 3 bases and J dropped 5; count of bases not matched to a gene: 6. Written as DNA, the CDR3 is TGTGCCAGCAGCTACCAGGGGGCAGATACCGGGGAGCTGTTTTTT. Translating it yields CASSYQGADTGELFF.

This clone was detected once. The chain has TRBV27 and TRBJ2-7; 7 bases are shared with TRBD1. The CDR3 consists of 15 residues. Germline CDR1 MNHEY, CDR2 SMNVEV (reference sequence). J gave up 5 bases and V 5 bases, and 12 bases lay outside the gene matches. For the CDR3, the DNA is TGTGCCAGCAGTACCGCTAGACAGGGCGTCCACGAGCAGTACTTC. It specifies CASSTARQGVHEQYF.

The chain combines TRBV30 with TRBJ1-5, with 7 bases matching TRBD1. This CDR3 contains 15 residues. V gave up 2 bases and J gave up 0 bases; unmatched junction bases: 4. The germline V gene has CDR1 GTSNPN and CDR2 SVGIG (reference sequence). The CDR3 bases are TGTGCCTGGAGTAGGGGGCACGATAGCAATCAGCCCCAGCATTTT. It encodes CAWSRGHDSNQPQHF. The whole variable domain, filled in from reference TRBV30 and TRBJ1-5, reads SQTIHQWPATLVQPVGSPLSLECTVEGTSNPNLYWYRQAAGRGLQLLFYSVGIGQISSEVPQNLSASRPQDRQFILSSKKLLLSDSGFYLCAWSRGHDSNQPQHFGDGTRLSIL.